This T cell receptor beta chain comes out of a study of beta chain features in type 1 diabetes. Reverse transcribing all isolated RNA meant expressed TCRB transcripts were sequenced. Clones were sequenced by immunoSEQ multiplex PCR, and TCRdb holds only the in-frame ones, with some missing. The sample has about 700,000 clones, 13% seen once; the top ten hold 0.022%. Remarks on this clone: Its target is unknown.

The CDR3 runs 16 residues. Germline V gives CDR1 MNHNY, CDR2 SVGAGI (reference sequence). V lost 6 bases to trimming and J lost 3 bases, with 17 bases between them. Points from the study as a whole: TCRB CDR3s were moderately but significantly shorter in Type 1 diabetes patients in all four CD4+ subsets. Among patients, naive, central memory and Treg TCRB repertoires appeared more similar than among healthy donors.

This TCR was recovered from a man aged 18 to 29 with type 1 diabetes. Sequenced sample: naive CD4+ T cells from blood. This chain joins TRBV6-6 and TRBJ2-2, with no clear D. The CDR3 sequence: CASSPNWARDTGELFF. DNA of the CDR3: TGTGCCAGCAGCCCCAATTGGGCCCGGGACACCGGGGAGCTGTTTTTT.